Reported below is one TCR beta chain. No cognate antigen has been identified for it. It has no much larger one-base neighbor in the sample; base qualities were not kept. V loses 2 bases at its end and J loses 5 bases; junction bases beyond the gene matches: 2. CDR1 and CDR2 were assigned from the germline V gene as SGHVS and FQNEAQ. The CDR3 measures 13 amino acids from cysteine to phenylalanine. Only the CDR3 portion is preserved as DNA: 39 bases, with reading frame beginning at the first base. Read against the paper, the sample's treatment or condition label means: suppressive antiretroviral therapy. As a nonspecific positive control representing the CD4+ T cell repertoire, the cells were stimulated with anti-CD3/anti-CD28 magnetic beads. Responding CD4+ T cells were sorted on the basis of upregulation of both CD40 ligand and CD69. Participants were HIV-1-infected adults who started suppressive ART during chronic infection. For at least 4 years, participants had undetectable plasma HIV-1 RNA, below 50 copies/mL. To be included, participants needed a CD4+ T cell count above 400 cells/uL and a positive CMV serology. Before stimulation, PBMCs were isolated using density centrifugation and then depleted of CD8+ T cells. CD8-depleted PBMCs were stimulated for about 17 hours with anti-CD28/CD49d costimulation, CD40-blocking antibody and enfuvirtide to prevent new infections. Cells were sorted on a Beckman Coulter MoFlo Legacy or XDP sorter, with propidium iodide excluding dead cells. Genomic DNA was extracted with the QIAamp DNA Mini Kit for samples above one million cells, otherwise with the Quick-DNA Microprep Kit.

This record belongs to a study of persistence of HIV-infected CD4 T cells (dated by TCRdb to about 2020). Some background on the complete study: The median time participants had been on suppressive ART was under 10 years. Anti-CD3/anti-CD28 stimulation activated a higher proportion of cells, with a lower memory fraction, than antigen stimulation. The study isolated CMV- and HIV-1 Gag-responding CD4+ T cells from ART-treated individuals to examine antigen-driven clonal expansion of HIV-1-infected cells. Cross-participant TCR cluster analysis included 8 or 9 participants for CMV and six or seven participants for Gag. TCRbeta sequencing assessed the clonality of all cells in each sorted population, while proviral sequencing assessed the clonality of infected cells. Apart from two participants who underwent leukapheresis at a single time point, peripheral blood samples of up to about 180 mL were collected from participants at multiple time points.

What the work shows at the level of the full study, not this receptor alone: Antigen-responding cells were enriched for degenerate expanded CDR3beta sequences, which suggests convergent selection of CD4+ responses to CMV and Gag. Restriction of bulk TCR analyses to the rare CMV-responding cells that actually carried HIV-1 proviruses was not possible. Only a small number of individuals took part in the study, and the range of antigens tested was limited. Within the same sorted populations, how oligoclonal the TCRs were correlated with how oligoclonal the proviruses were. TCRbeta richness in CMV- and Gag-responding cells was significantly lower than in anti-CD3/anti-CD28-responding cells; CMV-responding cells had higher oligoclonality than CD3/CD28-stimulated and Gag-responding cells.

TCRbeta repertoires were sequenced from genomic DNA with the immunoSEQ hsTCRB assay version 4 in survey mode. Genomic DNA was diluted to about 9 ng/uL, and up to 1 ug per sample was used for TCRbeta sequencing. On the study's bioinformatics: Analysis of the TCRbeta data was done in ImmunoSeq Analyzer 3.0, and diversity was computed on productive nucleotide rearrangements. Using the Immunarch R package, lower-bound TCR diversity was estimated with the improved Chao index and clonality was estimated with the Gini coefficient. When different nucleotide rearrangements encoded the same CDR3beta amino acid sequence, each rearrangement was treated as a distinct clonotype. Differential abundance analysis found TCRbeta sequences that were significantly enriched in antigen-responding cells compared with anti-CD3/anti-CD28-activated cells. GLIPH2 clustered TCRs by predicted peptide-MHC specificity, both within individual participants and across merged participant data sets. The table was pulled from immuneACCESS by TCRdb, which kept in-frame rearrangements only. Such tables lose some clones; where checked, under half of the loss comes from unresolved V genes, and the rest has no known cause. V and J calls and clone size follow that table, whereas D and trimming were derived from the DNA. Counted in this sample were some 40,000 clones; roughly 92% of them appeared once. About 1.8% of the sample lies in the top ten.

The input for sequencing was CD4+ T cells sorted from PBMCs after roughly 18-hour stimulation, taken from a patient who received antiretroviral therapy. The intended sense of this specimen's cell subset or site label: CD40L+CD69+ CD4 T cells responding to anti-CD3/anti-CD28 beads, representing the overall repertoire. The receptor was derived from an adult man with HIV who was CMV-seropositive. Here the chain combines TRBV7-8 and TRBJ2-7, with TRBD1 matching 8 junction bases. The CDR3 here reads CASSLTQGDEQYF. The bases are TGTGCCAGCAGCTTAACACAGGGGGACGAGCAGTACTTC.